This note documents a single T cell receptor (beta chain) sequence. Its antigen is unknown. V lost 2 bases and J 9 bases, leaving 11 bases between the germline ends. CDR1 is MNHNS and CDR2 is SASEGT in the germline V gene. The CDR3 runs to 14 residues. The roughly 120-subject validation cohort, separate from the roughly 700-subject first cohort, included the donors. Data came from immunoSEQ multiplex PCR; TCRdb stores just in-frame clones and leaves some out. The sample contains about 64,000 clones, about 90% of which appear only once. This sample stems from a study of cytomegalovirus exposure and HLA in healthy donors. Findings of the study overall: Reports showed the classifier diagnosing cytomegalovirus status with high specificity and sensitivity.

The TCR sequence derives from a woman between 18 and 29 years old in good health and CMV-seronegative. The V and J genes are TRBV6-1 and TRBJ1-6; D is undetermined. The material sequenced was PBMCs. The DNA of the CDR3 is TGTGCCAGCAGTGAAAACACGGGTAGTTCACCCCTCCACTTT. Encoded protein: CASSENTGSSPLHF.